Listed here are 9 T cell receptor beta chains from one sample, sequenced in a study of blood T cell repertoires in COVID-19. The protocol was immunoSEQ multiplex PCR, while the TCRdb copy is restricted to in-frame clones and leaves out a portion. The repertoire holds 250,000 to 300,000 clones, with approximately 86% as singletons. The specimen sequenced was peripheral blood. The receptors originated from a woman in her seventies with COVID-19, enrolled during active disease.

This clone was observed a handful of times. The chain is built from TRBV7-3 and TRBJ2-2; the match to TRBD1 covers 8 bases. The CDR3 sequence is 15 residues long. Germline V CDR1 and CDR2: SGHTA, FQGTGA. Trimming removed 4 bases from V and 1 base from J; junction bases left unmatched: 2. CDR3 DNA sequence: TGTGCCAGCAGCTACGACAGGGGGAACACCGGGGAGCTGTTTTTT. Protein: CASSYDRGNTGELFF.

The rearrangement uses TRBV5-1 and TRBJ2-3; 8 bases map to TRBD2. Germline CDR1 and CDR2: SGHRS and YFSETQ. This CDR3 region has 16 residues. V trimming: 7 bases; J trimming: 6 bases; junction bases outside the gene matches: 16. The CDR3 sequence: CASGPRTSGGADTQYF. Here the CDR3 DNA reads TGCGCCAGCGGGCCTCGAACTAGCGGTGGCGCGGATACGCAGTATTTT.

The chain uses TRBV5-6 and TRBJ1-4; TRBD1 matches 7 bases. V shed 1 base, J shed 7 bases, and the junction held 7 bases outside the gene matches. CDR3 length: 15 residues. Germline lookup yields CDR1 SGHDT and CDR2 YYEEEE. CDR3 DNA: TGTGCCAGCAGCTTGAGTTGGACAGGTTTTGAAAAACTGTTTTTT. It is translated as CASSLSWTGFEKLFF.

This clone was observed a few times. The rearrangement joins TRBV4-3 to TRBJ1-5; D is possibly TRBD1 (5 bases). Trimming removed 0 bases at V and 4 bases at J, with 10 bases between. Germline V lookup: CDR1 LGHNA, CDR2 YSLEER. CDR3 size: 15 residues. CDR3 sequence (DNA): TGCGCCAGCAGCCAAGAGTCAGGGACTAATCAGCCCCAGCATTTT. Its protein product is CASSQESGTNQPQHF.

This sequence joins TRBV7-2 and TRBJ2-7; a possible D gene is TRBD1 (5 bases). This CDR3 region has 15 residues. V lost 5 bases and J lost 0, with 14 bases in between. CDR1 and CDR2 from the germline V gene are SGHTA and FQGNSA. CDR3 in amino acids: CASSGRQLTSYEQYF. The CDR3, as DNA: TGTGCCAGCAGCGGACGACAGCTAACCTCCTACGAGCAGTACTTC.

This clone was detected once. The CDR3 sequence is CASSLTGAGTEAFF. The CDR3 DNA sequence: TGCGCCAGCAGCCTAACAGGGGCCGGCACTGAAGCTTTCTTT. V is TRBV4-1 and J is TRBJ1-1, with 7 bases that match TRBD1. From germline, CDR1 is MGHRA and CDR2 YSYEKL. The V segment lost 4 bases and the J segment 4 bases; nucleotides outside the gene matches: 6. The length of the CDR3 is 14 residues.

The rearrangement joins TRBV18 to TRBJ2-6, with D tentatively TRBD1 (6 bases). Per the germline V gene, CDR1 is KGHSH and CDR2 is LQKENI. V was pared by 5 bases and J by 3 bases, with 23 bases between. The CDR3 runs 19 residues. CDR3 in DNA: TGTGCCAGCTCATCTCTCAAGGACGGGACACTGCGTGGGGCCAACGTCCTGACTTTC. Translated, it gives CASSSLKDGTLRGANVLTF. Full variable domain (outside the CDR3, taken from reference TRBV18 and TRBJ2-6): NAGVMQNPRHLVRRRGQEARLRCSPMKGHSHVYWYRQLPEEGLKFMVYLQKENIIDESGMPKERFSAEFPKEGPSILRIQQVVRGDSAAYFCASSSLKDGTLRGANVLTFGAGSRLTVL.

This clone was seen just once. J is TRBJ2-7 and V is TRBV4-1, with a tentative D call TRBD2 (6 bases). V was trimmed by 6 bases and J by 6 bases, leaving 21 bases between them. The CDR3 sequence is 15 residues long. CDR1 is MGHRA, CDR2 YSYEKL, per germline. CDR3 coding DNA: TGCGCCAGCAGACAATCCTGGAGGGACCGGAGCGAGCAGTACTTC. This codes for CASRQSWRDRSEQYF.

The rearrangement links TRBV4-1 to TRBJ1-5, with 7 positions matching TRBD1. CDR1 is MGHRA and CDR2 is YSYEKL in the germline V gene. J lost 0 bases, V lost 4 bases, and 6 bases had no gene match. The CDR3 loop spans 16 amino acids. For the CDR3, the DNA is TGCGCCAGCAGCCCTGAACAGGGGAGTAGCAATCAGCCCCAGCATTTT. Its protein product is CASSPEQGSSNQPQHF.